This TCR beta chain comes out of a study of cytomegalovirus exposure and HLA in healthy donors. Researchers ran the PCR with 60 Vbeta and 13 Jbeta primers. This table comes from immunoSEQ multiplex PCR, and its TCRdb copy is limited to in-frame clones, with some not included. This repertoire shows 200,000 to 250,000 clones, around 73% found once; its top ten account for 3% to 4.5%. The TCR sequence derives from a male donor in good health and CMV-seronegative. Sequenced sample: PBMCs.

The CDR3 nucleotides are TGTGCCACCCGTTGGACAGGGTCCGCCGGGGAGCTGTTTTTT. Its translation is CATRWTGSAGELFF. V gene TRBV6-5 combines with J gene TRBJ2-2; 8 bases agree with TRBD1. The ends lost 10 bases at V and 6 bases at J; junction bases unmatched: 10. In germline, CDR1 is MNHEY, CDR2 SVGAGI. There are 14 residues in the CDR3.